What follows are 27 T cell receptor beta chains derived from one specimen sequenced in a study of Graves' ophthalmopathy and Graves' hyperthyroidism (dated by TCRdb to 2017 to 2018). The instrument given in TCRdb is Illumina HiSeq 2000. For repertoire sequencing, the TCR beta CDR3 regions were amplified from RNA transcripts. A first-round RT-PCR used HTBI primers with the Qiagen OneStep RT-PCR kit, followed by a second-round multiplex PCR, size selection and purification. The raw public reads went through TCRdb reprocessing: fastp at Q25, MiXCR clone calling, in-frame beta chains kept. Identical CDR3 protein sequences are pooled into one entry, listed with their most common genes and DNA. This sample comprises around 1.1 million distinct CDR3 sequences, about two fifths of them detected only once. Over 8.5% of the sample is held by the ten biggest clonotypes. The specimen was peripheral blood or thyroid tissue (not recorded which). The receptor set was obtained from an adult man with Graves' hyperthyroidism.

This clonotype was seen at least ten times. V and J are TRBV10-3 and TRBJ2-7; D is ambiguous. From germline, CDR1 is ENHRY and CDR2 SYGVKD. CDR3 length: 15 residues. The ends were cut back, 11 bases at V and 6 bases at J, with 26 bases in the middle. CDR3 nucleotide sequence: TGTGCCGTTAGGCCCCCCGGGCAGGACCTTTCCGAGCAGTACTTC. Translated: CAVRPPGQDLSEQYF.

This clonotype was observed at least ten times. The chain uses TRBV7-2 and TRBJ1-3; D remains unclear. The CDR3 runs to 15 residues. The germline V gene has CDR1 SGHTA and CDR2 FQGNSA. V lost 2 bases to trimming and J lost 0 bases, with 8 bases between them. In DNA, the CDR3 is TGTGCCAGCAGCTTAACGGGAAACTCTGGAAACACCATATATTTT. It translates to CASSLTGNSGNTIYF.

Here the CDR3 reads CATSTPVAQHF. The DNA for the CDR3 is TGTGCCACCAGCACCCCGGTTGCCCAGCATTTT. The gene calls are TRBV15 and TRBJ1-5; D remains unclear. Trimming took 4 bases from V and 11 from J, leaving 9 bases between them. Germline assignment: CDR1 LNHNV and CDR2 YYDKDF (reference sequence). The length of the CDR3 is 11 residues.

The V call is TRBV6-5, the J call TRBJ2-2; D unclear. Trimming pared 3 bases from V and 6 bases from J, leaving 11 bases between. CDR1 MNHEY and CDR2 SVGAGI come from the germline V gene. The CDR3 has 14 amino acids. DNA of the CDR3: TGTGCCAGCAGTTATTACGCAAGGCCCGGGGAGCTGTTTTTT. Residues: CASSYYARPGELFF.

This clonotype has only one observation. The V gene is TRBV20-1, the J gene TRBJ1-5; possible D gene TRBD1, 6 bases. This CDR3 is 17 amino acids long. CDR1 is DFQATT, CDR2 SNEGSKA, per germline (reference sequence). V lost 3 bases to trimming and J lost 3 bases, with 21 bases between them. The CDR3 bases are TGCAGTGCTAGGCTGTGGAGGGGGGGCAGCATCAATCAGCCCCAGCATTTT. Translated, it gives CSARLWRGGSINQPQHF.

This chain uses TRBV13 with TRBJ2-7, with D possibly matching TRBD2 (6 bases). This CDR3 has 14 residues. Trimming took off 5 bases at V and 2 bases at J, with 13 bases between the two ends. Germline V gene sequence: CDR1 PRHDT, CDR2 FYEKMQ (reference sequence). CDR3 residues: CASSRGDFTYEQYF. DNA for the CDR3: TGTGCCAGCAGCCGTGGGGACTTCACCTACGAGCAGTACTTC.

This clonotype was observed a handful of times. J is TRBJ1-3 and V is TRBV20-1, with D unclear. This CDR3 contains 13 residues. Germline CDR1 and CDR2: DFQATT and SNEGSKA (reference sequence). Between the trimmed V and J ends, which lost 6 bases and 4 bases, there was a span of 13 bases. The CDR3 is CSAPTPGGNTIYF. CDR3 in DNA: TGCAGTGCACCCACGCCTGGGGGAAACACCATATATTTT.

This clonotype was counted many times. This chain uses TRBV12-3 or TRBV12-4 with TRBJ2-7; 8 bases map to TRBD1. The CDR3 runs 13 residues. The trim removed 5 bases at V and 4 bases at J, leaving 4 bases unmatched. The CDR3 region is CASSPDRGYEQYF. DNA of the CDR3: TGTGCCAGCAGTCCAGACAGGGGATACGAGCAGTACTTC.

The chain has TRBV11-2 and TRBJ1-1, with 9 bases fitting TRBD1. The CDR3 covers 15 residues. Germline values: CDR1 SGHAT, CDR2 FQNNGV. The V and J ends lost 3 bases and 7 bases, in that order; junction bases with no gene match: 9. DNA of the CDR3: TGTGCCAGCAGCTTCCGGACAGGGGTCTTCGGTGAAGCTTTCTTT. Residues: CASSFRTGVFGEAFF. Variable domain in full (rest from reference TRBV11-2 and TRBJ1-1): EAGVAQSPRYKIIEKRQSVAFWCNPISGHATLYWYQQILGQGPKLLIQFQNNGVVDDSQLPKDRFSAERLKGVDSTLKIQPAKLEDSAVYLCASSFRTGVFGEAFFGQGTRLTVV.

At least ten counts were recorded for this clonotype. The rearrangement joins TRBV11-2 to TRBJ1-1; 11 bases are shared with TRBD1. Trimming cost V 2 bases and J 12 bases; bases outside gene matches: 8. Germline loops: CDR1 SGHAT, CDR2 FQNNGV. This CDR3 is built from 14 residues. CDR3 residues: CASSLYPGQGATFF. DNA for the CDR3: TGTGCCAGCAGCTTATATCCCGGACAGGGGGCGACTTTCTTT. Full variable domain (remainder filled in from reference TRBV11-2 and TRBJ1-1): EAGVAQSPRYKIIEKRQSVAFWCNPISGHATLYWYQQILGQGPKLLIQFQNNGVVDDSQLPKDRFSAERLKGVDSTLKIQPAKLEDSAVYLCASSLYPGQGATFFGQGTRLTVV.

This clonotype was recorded at least ten times. The rearrangement joins TRBV20-1 to TRBJ2-5, with D unclear. The V end was cut by 2 bases, the J end by 3 bases, with 4 bases between. The CDR3 has 11 amino acids. CDR1 and CDR2 (germline): DFQATT, SNEGSKA (reference sequence). CDR3 amino acids: CSARLKETQYF. For the CDR3, the DNA is TGCAGTGCTAGACTAAAAGAGACCCAGTACTTC.

This clonotype was counted only a few times. J is TRBJ1-6 and V is TRBV6-5, with D perhaps TRBD1 (5 bases). The germline V gene has CDR1 MNHEY and CDR2 SVGAGI. Trimming cost V 2 bases and J 7 bases, with 9 bases left between them. There are 14 residues in the CDR3. In DNA form, the CDR3 reads TGTGCCAGCAGTTACCCTTCAGGGAATTCACCCCTCCACTTT. Encoded protein: CASSYPSGNSPLHF.

This sequence joins TRBV30 and TRBJ1-2, with D perhaps TRBD1 (5 bases). Germline loops: CDR1 GTSNPN, CDR2 SVGIG (reference sequence). The CDR3 length is 13 residues. The V end lost 2 bases, the J end lost 6 bases, and 13 bases lay between the germline ends. This CDR3 is CAWSRVGENGYTF. As DNA, the CDR3 is TGTGCCTGGAGTCGTGTGGGGGAGAATGGCTACACCTTC.

There are many counts of this clonotype. This sequence may be a read error, since a much larger clone differs from it by one base. The chain employs TRBV11-2 and TRBJ2-7; D is ambiguous. Germline lookup yields CDR1 SGHAT and CDR2 FQNNGV. V lost 3 bases, J lost 3 bases, and 6 bases lay in between. The CDR3 is 12 amino acids. The CDR3 loop is CASSFALYEQYF. CDR3 DNA: TGTGCCAGCAGCTTTGCTCTCTACGAGCAGTACTTC.

This clonotype was observed many times. The chain employs TRBV20-1 and TRBJ2-7, with D possibly matching TRBD2 (6 bases). The CDR3 is made up of 14 amino acids. Deletions cut 6 bases from V and 3 bases from J, with 18 bases between. CDR1 DFQATT and CDR2 SNEGSKA come from the germline V gene (reference sequence). The CDR3 sequence is CSAGTDRSDYEQYF. CDR3 sequence (DNA): TGCAGTGCAGGGACTGACCGGAGTGACTACGAGCAGTACTTC.

This chain uses TRBV7-2 with TRBJ1-5, with 7 nucleotides matching TRBD1. The CDR3 extends over 15 amino acids. Trimming took 6 bases from V and 0 from J; bases not matched to a gene: 5. In germline, CDR1 is SGHTA, CDR2 FQGNSA. The CDR3 loop is CTSRNDRASNQPQHF. The CDR3 DNA reads as TGTACCAGCAGGAACGACAGGGCTAGCAATCAGCCCCAGCATTTT.

About this clonotype itself: This may be a read error: a much more frequent sequence differs by one nucleotide. Since the CDR3 does not end with the conserved phenylalanine or tryptophan, this likely comes from a read error. The rearrangement uses TRBV29-1 and TRBJ2-7; 7 bases align to TRBD1. Germline loops: CDR1 SQVTM, CDR2 ANQGSEA. V trimming: 4 bases; J trimming: 5 bases; junction bases outside the gene matches: 5. CDR3 length: 12 amino acids. The CDR3 loop is CSVAQGVHEQYL. Here the CDR3 DNA reads TGCAGCGTTGCTCAGGGGGTCCACGAGCAGTACCTC.

This clonotype occurred many times. V usage is TRBV20-1 and J usage is TRBJ1-1, with D unclear. The ends were cut back, 2 bases at V and 0 bases at J, with 13 bases in the middle. The CDR3 length is 15 residues. Germline CDR1 and CDR2: DFQATT and SNEGSKA (reference sequence). For the CDR3, the DNA is TGCAGTGCTAGACCTCAGCCCCTCCTGAACACTGAAGCTTTCTTT. This translates into CSARPQPLLNTEAFF.

The table lists this clonotype with a few counts. V gene TRBV12-3 or TRBV12-4 combines with J gene TRBJ1-5; tentative D call: TRBD1 (6 bases). Deletions cut 5 bases from V and 7 bases from J, with 18 bases between. There are 15 residues in the CDR3. The CDR3: CASSLTGGLGQPQHF. The DNA of the CDR3 is TGTGCCAGCAGTCTAACGGGGGGGCTGGGACAGCCCCAGCATTTT.

This clonotype came up many times. This chain links TRBV12-3 or TRBV12-4 with TRBJ2-5; D is undetermined. V was cut by 5 bases and J by 1 base, with 14 bases left in between. The CDR3 sequence is 15 residues long. CDR3 amino acids: CASSHPEAVQETQYF. The CDR3, as DNA: TGTGCCAGCAGTCACCCCGAGGCAGTCCAAGAGACCCAGTACTTC.

This clonotype has only a few counts. This rearrangement joins TRBV7-9 to TRBJ2-2, with TRBD2 matching 13 bases. CDR1 SEHNR and CDR2 FQNEAQ come from the germline V gene (reference sequence). The CDR3 runs 16 residues. V shed 5 bases and J 4 bases; nucleotides not matched to a gene: 4. For the CDR3, the DNA is TGTGCCAGCAGCGCACTAGCGGGGGGGCCCACCGGGGAGCTGTTTTTT. It yields the protein CASSALAGGPTGELFF.

Many counts were recorded for this clonotype. The rearrangement uses TRBV15 and TRBJ1-5, with TRBD1 matching over 8 bases. This CDR3 has 14 amino acids. Germline assignment: CDR1 LNHNV and CDR2 YYDKDF (reference sequence). Trimming removed 8 bases from V and 3 bases from J; junction bases left unmatched: 6. CDR3 bases: TGTGCCACCTCCGGACAGGGACCCAATCAGCCCCAGCATTTT. It codes for CATSGQGPNQPQHF.

This rearrangement joins TRBV2 to TRBJ1-5, with D possibly being TRBD1 (5 bases). Between the trimmed V and J ends, which lost 2 bases and 12 bases, there was a span of 20 bases. Germline V gene data show CDR1 as SNHLY and CDR2 as FYNNEI. The CDR3 consists of 15 residues. CDR3 sequence reads: CASSEWGKGSADQHF. The CDR3 nucleotides are TGTGCCAGCAGTGAATGGGGGAAGGGATCGGCGGACCAGCATTTT.

CDR3 nucleotide sequence: TGTGCCAGCACCGATGGGATAGATATGAACACTGAAGCTTTCTTT. It translates to CASTDGIDMNTEAFF. The chain links TRBV7-2 to TRBJ1-1; no definite D call. The V end was cut by 7 bases, the J end by 0 bases, with 15 bases between. Germline V CDR1 and CDR2: SGHTA, FQGNSA. CDR3 length equals 15 residues.

Many counts were recorded for this clonotype. The J gene is TRBJ1-2, the V gene TRBV25-1; D remains unclear. Trimming took 1 base from V and 2 from J, leaving 2 bases between them. Germline V gives CDR1 MGHDK, CDR2 SYGVNS. The CDR3 length is 12 residues. CDR3 region: CASSELNYGYTF. In nucleotides, the CDR3 is TGTGCCAGCAGTGAATTGAACTATGGCTACACCTTC.

This clonotype occurred a few times. A much larger clonotype is one base distant, so this may be a read error. This chain joins TRBV2 and TRBJ1-5, with 8 bases fitting TRBD1. Germline CDR1 and CDR2: SNHLY and FYNNEI. The CDR3 totals 15 residues. The chain's CDR3 is CVSSDGQGTGQPQHF. In DNA, the CDR3 is TGTGTCAGCAGTGATGGACAGGGCACGGGTCAGCCCCAGCATTTT.

This chain uses TRBV27 with TRBJ2-5, with a possible D match to TRBD1 (6 bases). Germline assignment: CDR1 MNHEY and CDR2 SMNVEV (reference sequence). The CDR3 is made up of 14 amino acids. The ends were cut back, 5 bases at V and 1 base at J, with 11 bases in the middle. The CDR3 reads CASSPDRIQETQYF. The CDR3 DNA sequence: TGTGCCAGCAGTCCGGACAGAATCCAAGAGACCCAGTACTTC.